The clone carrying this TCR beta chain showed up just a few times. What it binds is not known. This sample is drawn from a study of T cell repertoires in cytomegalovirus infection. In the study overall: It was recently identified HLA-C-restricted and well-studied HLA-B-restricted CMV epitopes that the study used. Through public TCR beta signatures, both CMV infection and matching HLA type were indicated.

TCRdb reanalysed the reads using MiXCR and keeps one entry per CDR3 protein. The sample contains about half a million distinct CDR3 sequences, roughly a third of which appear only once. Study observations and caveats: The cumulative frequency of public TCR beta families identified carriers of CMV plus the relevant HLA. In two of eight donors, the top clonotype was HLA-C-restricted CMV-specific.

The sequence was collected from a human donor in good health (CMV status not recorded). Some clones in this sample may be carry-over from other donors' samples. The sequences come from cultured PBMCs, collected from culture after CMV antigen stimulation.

The CDR3 here is CASSHRKKRGPYNEQFF. CDR3 DNA: TGTGCCAGCAGCCACCGCAAAAAGCGGGGACCATACAATGAGCAGTTCTTC. The gene calls are TRBV7-2 and TRBJ2-1; 7 bases fit TRBD2. J lost 4 bases, V lost 5 bases, and 14 bases had no gene match. Germline-derived CDR1 and CDR2 are SGHTA and FQGNSA. The CDR3 sequence is 17 residues long.